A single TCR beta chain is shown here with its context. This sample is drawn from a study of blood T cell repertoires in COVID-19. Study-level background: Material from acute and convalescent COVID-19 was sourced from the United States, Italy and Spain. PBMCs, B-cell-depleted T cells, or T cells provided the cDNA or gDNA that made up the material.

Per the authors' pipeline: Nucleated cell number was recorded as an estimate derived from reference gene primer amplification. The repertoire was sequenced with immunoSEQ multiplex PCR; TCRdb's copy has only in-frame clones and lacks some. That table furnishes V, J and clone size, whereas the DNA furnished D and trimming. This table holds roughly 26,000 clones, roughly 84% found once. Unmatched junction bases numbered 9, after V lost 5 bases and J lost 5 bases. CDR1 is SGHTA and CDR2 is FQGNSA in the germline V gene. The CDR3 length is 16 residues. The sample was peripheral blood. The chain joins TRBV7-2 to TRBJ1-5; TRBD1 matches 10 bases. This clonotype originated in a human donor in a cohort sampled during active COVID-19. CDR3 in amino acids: CASSTQSGTGDQPQHF. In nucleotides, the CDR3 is TGTGCCAGCAGCACCCAATCCGGGACAGGGGATCAGCCCCAGCATTTT.